This entry lists 2 T cell receptor beta chains sequenced from one sample in a study of persistence of HIV-infected CD4 T cells. These receptors lack a known antigen. Lysates of CMV-infected fibroblasts at approximately 9.6 ug/mL stimulated these cells. Sorted nonresponding memory CD4+ T cells were CD40L-negative, CD69-negative, CD45RO-high. Sequencing used immunoSEQ version 4 in survey mode. Method: immunoSEQ multiplex PCR; TCRdb's copy keeps in-frame clones and lacks some. The sample includes 50,000 or so clones, more than 70% of them seen just once. Sequencing was performed on CD4+ T cells sorted from PBMCs after roughly 18-hour stimulation, taken from a patient who received antiretroviral therapy. Every receptor here comes from an adult man with HIV who was CMV-seropositive.

V usage is TRBV15 and J usage is TRBJ1-2; 7 nucleotides agree with TRBD1. J was trimmed by 8 bases and V by 2 bases; bases with no gene match: 8. This CDR3 region has 14 residues. Germline V gives CDR1 LNHNV, CDR2 YYDKDF (reference sequence). The CDR3 sequence is CATSRTLRDSGYTF. The CDR3 bases are TGTGCCACCAGCAGAACCCTCCGGGACAGCGGCTACACCTTC.

The gene calls are TRBV4-2 and TRBJ2-1, with D perhaps given as TRBD1 or TRBD2 (5 bases each). CDR1 and CDR2 from the germline V gene are LGHNA and YNFKEQ. Trimming took 0 bases from V and 0 from J, leaving 9 bases between them. The CDR3 totals 16 residues. CDR3 sequence: CASSQEGTLSYNEQFF. CDR3 sequence (DNA): TGTGCCAGCAGCCAAGAAGGGACCCTCTCCTACAATGAGCAGTTCTTC.